This T cell receptor (beta chain) was identified during a study of cytomegalovirus exposure and HLA in healthy donors. The germline CDR1 and CDR2 sequences are SGHKS and YYEKEE (reference sequence). Trimming took 6 bases from V and 3 from J; bases not matched to a gene: 9. There are 16 residues in the CDR3. Whole-study results and caveats: Reports described diagnosis of cytomegalovirus status by the classifier as highly specific and sensitive. When a later analysis was performed, an Asian-associated ancestry cluster reportedly had fewer N-insertions than the roughly 640-donor mean.

The PCR had 60 Vbeta and 13 Jbeta primers. TCRdb's copy holds only in-frame clones and misses some; the assay was immunoSEQ multiplex PCR. This sample carries about 180,000 clones, around 77% of them seen once, and the ten largest clones take around 2.2%. This clone was picked up a small number of times. Its matching antigen is unknown. Sequencing used PBMCs. The V and J genes are TRBV5-5 and TRBJ2-2, with 9 bases lining up with TRBD2. The sequence derives from a man aged 55 to 70 in good health and CMV-seronegative. CDR3 in DNA: TGTGCCAGCACCCGGGGGGTAGCGGGGGACACCGGGGAGCTGTTTTTT. Its protein is CASTRGVAGDTGELFF.